This record covers a single T cell receptor (beta chain). The trim removed 6 bases at V and 5 bases at J, leaving 6 bases unmatched. Germline CDR1 is MNHNY and CDR2 is SVGAGI (reference sequence). The CDR3 spans 13 residues. The sample is drawn from a study of cytomegalovirus exposure and HLA in healthy donors. The PCR contained 60 Vbeta and 13 Jbeta primers. Clones were read by immunoSEQ multiplex PCR, and TCRdb kept only the in-frame ones, dropping some. Its clone listing holds about 39,000 clones. This clonotype originated in a woman aged 25 to 39 in good health and CMV-seropositive. This sequence joins TRBV6-6 and TRBJ2-7, with 8 bases that match TRBD2. The sample was PBMCs. The CDR3 spells CASRPGGPDEQYF. The CDR3 DNA sequence: TGTGCCAGCAGACCGGGGGGGCCCGACGAGCAGTACTTC.